These 18 T cell receptor beta chains were sequenced from one sample in a study of T cell repertoires in cytomegalovirus infection. No antigen has been assigned to these receptors. MiXCR, applied by TCRdb to the reads, yields one record per CDR3 protein. The table lists a few hundred thousand distinct CDR3 sequences, 30% to 40% of them singletons. The sequences come from cultured PBMCs, collected from culture after CMV antigen stimulation. These receptors were obtained from a human donor in good health (CMV status not recorded). Some clones in this sample may be carry-over from other donors' samples.

The rearrangement links TRBV15 to TRBJ2-2; D might be TRBD2 (6 bases). This CDR3 spans 13 amino acids. Trimming left V 5 bases short and J 3 bases short, with 7 bases between. The germline V gene has CDR1 LNHNV and CDR2 YYDKDF (reference sequence). The CDR3 region is CATSGGYTGELFF. For the CDR3, the DNA is TGTGCCACCAGCGGAGGGTACACCGGGGAGCTGTTTTTT.

This chain joins TRBV19 and TRBJ2-2, with TRBD2 matching over 7 bases. The length of the CDR3 is 12 residues. In germline, CDR1 is LNHDA, CDR2 SQIVND (reference sequence). V was pared by 7 bases and J by 9 bases, with 5 bases of the junction left unmatched. CDR3 nucleotide sequence: TGTGCCAGTACCACTAGCGTCCGGGAGCTGTTTTTT. It codes for CASTTSVRELFF.

This clonotype was observed a few times. V gene TRBV6-5 combines with J gene TRBJ2-5; 7 bases agree with TRBD1. CDR1 and CDR2 from the germline V gene are MNHEY and SVGAGI. J gave up 3 bases and V 2 bases, and 9 bases lay outside the gene matches. The CDR3 is 16 amino acids. In DNA, the CDR3 is TGTGCCAGCAGTTACGGGGACAGACAGGGAGAAGAGACCCAGTACTTC. This encodes CASSYGDRQGEETQYF.

The rearrangement uses TRBV6-1 and TRBJ1-3; D is undetermined. CDR3 length: 11 residues. The germline V gene encodes CDR1 MNHNS and CDR2 SASEGT. Trimming took off 7 bases at V and 3 bases at J, with 4 bases between the two ends. In DNA, the CDR3 is TGTGCCAGCATCCTTGGAAACACCATATATTTT. Protein sequence: CASILGNTIYF.

The V call is TRBV7-2, the J call TRBJ1-2, with D possibly being TRBD1 (5 bases). V shed 5 bases and J shed 0 bases, with 13 bases lying between them. CDR1 and CDR2 (germline): SGHTA, FQGNSA. The CDR3 length is 15 residues. The DNA for the CDR3 is TGTGCCAGCAGCCGATCTGGGGCGGCTAACTATGGCTACACCTTC. Translating gives CASSRSGAANYGYTF.

This clonotype was seen many times. V and J are TRBV6-2 or TRBV6-3 and TRBJ1-2, with TRBD1 matching over 8 bases. V shed 6 bases, J shed 2 bases, and the junction held 5 bases outside the gene matches. The germline V gene has CDR1 MNHEY and CDR2 SVGEGT. This CDR3 spans 14 amino acids. CDR3 nucleotides: TGTGCCAGCAGCCCCGACAGGGGCAACTATGGCTACACCTTC. Protein sequence: CASSPDRGNYGYTF.

The J gene is TRBJ1-2, the V gene TRBV11-1; TRBD1 is a possible D gene (6 bases). The CDR3 consists of 13 residues. Between the trimmed V and J ends, which lost 5 bases and 8 bases, there was a span of 15 bases. The V gene's germline CDR1 is SGHAT and CDR2 FQDESV (reference sequence). The CDR3 DNA reads TGTGCCAGCAGCCGGTTAACAGGGCAAGGCTACACCTTC. Translation: CASSRLTGQGYTF.

This clonotype was counted between two and nine times. The CDR3 sequence: CASSLGQGQNQPQHF. Written as DNA, the CDR3 is TGCGCCAGCAGCTTGGGTCAGGGTCAAAATCAGCCCCAGCATTTT. The V gene is TRBV5-1, the J gene TRBJ1-5, with a possible D match to TRBD1 (5 bases). This CDR3 comprises 15 residues. Deletions cut 0 bases from V and 4 bases from J, with 11 bases between. The germline CDR1 and CDR2 sequences are SGHRS and YFSETQ.

The CDR3 sequence is CASSQGSRASTDTQYF. DNA for the CDR3: TGCGCCAGCAGCCAAGGTAGTAGGGCCAGCACAGATACGCAGTATTTT. The rearrangement links TRBV4-3 to TRBJ2-3; no reliable D call. The germline V and J ends were trimmed by 1 base and 0 bases, with 11 bases remaining between them. The germline gives CDR1 LGHNA, CDR2 YSLEER. The CDR3 totals 16 residues.

This clonotype was seen at least ten times. The chain links TRBV7-2 to TRBJ1-2; D is uncertain. Germline V gives CDR1 SGHTA, CDR2 FQGNSA. Deletions cut 6 bases from V and 7 bases from J, with 12 bases between. The CDR3 is 12 residues long. The CDR3, as DNA: TGTGCCAGCAGACTAGCCGCGAGTGGCTACACCTTC. It specifies CASRLAASGYTF.

This clonotype has only a few counts. The rearrangement joins TRBV7-9 to TRBJ2-2; unclear D gene. The CDR3 consists of 12 residues. V was cut by 5 bases and J by 6 bases, with 7 bases left in between. Germline values: CDR1 SEHNR, CDR2 FQNEAQ (reference sequence). The chain's CDR3 is CASSRPPGELFF. In nucleotides, the CDR3 is TGTGCCAGCAGCCGCCCCCCCGGGGAGCTGTTTTTT.

The V gene is TRBV7-8, the J gene TRBJ1-5; unclear D gene. The germline V gene encodes CDR1 SGHVS and CDR2 FQNEAQ. There are 14 residues in the CDR3. V was trimmed by 3 bases and J by 5 bases, leaving 11 bases between them. CDR3 amino acids: CASSFERFDQPQHF. Written as DNA, the CDR3 is TGTGCCAGCAGCTTCGAGAGGTTCGATCAGCCCCAGCATTTT.

Note on this clonotype: The missing conserved phenylalanine or tryptophan at the end of this CDR3 makes a read error likely. Because the CDR3's place on the DNA is in doubt, the DNA is left out and the CDR3 is given as listed by TCRdb. The chain has TRBV12-5 and TRBJ2-3; the listed D gene, TRBD1, was not tested against the DNA. The CDR3 length equals 10 residues, ends included. Germline lookup yields CDR1 LGHNT and CDR2 FRNRAP. Here the CDR3 reads CASGSDGLAL.

This clonotype was seen a few times. The chain employs TRBV6-2 or TRBV6-3 and TRBJ1-4; D is unresolved. Per germline, CDR1 MNHEY and CDR2 SVGEGT. The CDR3 length is 16 residues. V was cut by 2 bases and J by 1 base, with 11 bases left in between. The CDR3 bases are TGTGCCAGCAGTTACGGCTTCACCCGAACTAATGAAAAACTGTTTTTT. This codes for CASSYGFTRTNEKLFF.

This clonotype was seen a few times. The chain is built from TRBV18 and TRBJ2-7; D is ambiguous. Trimming took 8 bases from V and 3 from J, leaving 5 bases between them. Germline CDR1 KGHSH, CDR2 LQKENI. The CDR3 is made up of 10 amino acids. CDR3 residues: CASDGYEQYF. In nucleotides, the CDR3 is TGTGCCAGCGATGGCTACGAGCAGTACTTC.

This clonotype was observed once. The V call is TRBV27, the J call TRBJ2-7, with TRBD2 as a possible D gene (6 bases). The germline V gene encodes CDR1 MNHEY and CDR2 SMNVEV (reference sequence). This CDR3 is 13 amino acids long. The V end lost 0 bases, the J end lost 8 bases, and 11 bases lay between the germline ends. The CDR3 here is CASSLSGGSKQYF. The CDR3 DNA sequence: TGTGCCAGCAGTTTATCGGGAGGCTCTAAGCAGTACTTC.

The V gene is TRBV28, the J gene TRBJ2-1, with no clear D. Germline CDR1 is MDHEN and CDR2 is SYDVKM. Trimming shortened V by 5 bases and J by 15 bases, and 17 bases separated the two germline ends. This CDR3 comprises 12 residues. CDR3 coding DNA: TGTGCCAGCAGTCCCCCAGGTTCCCGTCGGTTCTTC. It encodes CASSPPGSRRFF.

This clonotype was detected only a few times. V usage is TRBV7-2 and J usage is TRBJ2-3, with TRBD2 as a possible D gene (5 bases). Germline-derived CDR1 and CDR2 are SGHTA and FQGNSA. Trimming stripped 5 bases from V and 4 bases from J, with 16 bases between. This CDR3 comprises 15 residues. The CDR3 region has the DNA TGTGCCAGCAGCCCAGCGGCAGGTCCCTCAGATACGCAGTATTTT. Residues: CASSPAAGPSDTQYF.